One and the same sample provided the 12 T cell receptor beta chains below, sequenced in a study of blood T cells in healthy people across ages. Using a J-beta primer mix together with a sample-barcoded 5' primer, a second PCR was run for about 6 to 12 cycles. TCRdb redid the calling of the 5' RACE reads with MiXCR, one entry per CDR3 protein. Altogether 2 million or so distinct CDR3 sequences are present, approximately 50% being singletons, with the ten largest covering over 2%. The sample comprised blood. Receptors were obtained from a woman in her forties in good health.

The rearrangement joins TRBV20-1 to TRBJ1-4, with TRBD1 identical over 7 bases. V trimming: 5 bases; J trimming: 6 bases; junction bases outside the gene matches: 9. There are 14 residues in the CDR3. Germline CDR1 DFQATT, CDR2 SNEGSKA (reference sequence). Written as DNA, the CDR3 is TGCAGTGCTGCCCGACAGGGAAGGGATGAAAAACTGTTTTTT. Translation: CSAARQGRDEKLFF.

The chain links TRBV7-9 to TRBJ2-3; 7 bases align to TRBD1. There are 15 residues in the CDR3. J lost 0 bases, V lost 5 bases, and 5 bases had no gene match. Germline CDR1 is SEHNR and CDR2 is FQNEAQ (reference sequence). The CDR3 bases are TGTGCCAGCAGCATACAGGGGTCGAGCACAGATACGCAGTATTTT. This encodes CASSIQGSSTDTQYF.

Only one count was recorded for this clonotype. This rearrangement joins TRBV2 to TRBJ1-5; the match to TRBD1 covers 8 bases. The junction had 13 bases not matched to a gene; V was cut back by 6 bases and J by 9 bases. The CDR3 is made up of 15 amino acids. Germline CDR1 is SNHLY and CDR2 is FYNNEI. The CDR3 sequence: CASRSGTGRHGPQHF. The CDR3 DNA reads TGTGCCAGCAGGTCGGGGACAGGAAGGCACGGGCCCCAGCATTTT.

The rearrangement uses TRBV28 and TRBJ2-3, with a possible D match to TRBD2 (5 bases). Trimming removed 8 bases at V and 1 base at J, with 13 bases between. CDR1 is MDHEN, CDR2 SYDVKM, per germline. The CDR3 contains 14 residues. CDR3 sequence reads: CASLSRRRTDTQYF. The CDR3 DNA sequence: TGTGCCAGCCTTAGTAGGAGGCGCACAGATACGCAGTATTTT.

The V gene is TRBV29-1, the J gene TRBJ2-2, with unresolved D. This CDR3 has 14 amino acids. Between the trimmed V and J ends, which lost 4 bases and 2 bases, there was a span of 11 bases. Germline V lookup: CDR1 SQVTM, CDR2 ANQGSEA. The CDR3 DNA follows: TGCAGCGTTGTAAGTCAGGTCAACACCGGGGAGCTGTTTTTT. Amino acid sequence: CSVVSQVNTGELFF.

This clonotype appeared many times. This rearrangement joins TRBV27 to TRBJ2-3; possibly TRBD1 or TRBD2 for D (6 bases each). The length of the CDR3 is 15 residues. In germline, CDR1 is MNHEY, CDR2 SMNVEV (reference sequence). The V end lost 5 bases, the J end lost 3 bases, and 15 bases lay between the germline ends. The CDR3 here is CASSLTGGLTDTQYF. The CDR3 region has the DNA TGTGCCAGCAGTCTCACTGGGGGGCTAACAGATACGCAGTATTTT.

This clonotype was observed a handful of times. The gene calls are TRBV6-6 and TRBJ2-3; D unclear. This CDR3 region has 15 residues. CDR1 is MNHNY, CDR2 SVGAGI, per germline (reference sequence). The ends were cut back, 9 bases at V and 0 bases at J, with 16 bases in the middle. The CDR3 coding sequence is TGTGCCAGTTTCTTGGACCGATCTAGCACAGATACGCAGTATTTT. Protein product: CASFLDRSSTDTQYF.

The sample holds one count of this clonotype. This chain links TRBV4-1 with TRBJ1-2; TRBD1 matches at 7 bases. Germline V gives CDR1 MGHRA, CDR2 YSYEKL. Germline trimming cut 0 bases from V and 3 bases from J; bases unmatched to any gene: 7. CDR3 length equals 16 residues. CDR3: CASSQDLRQGYYGYTF. The CDR3 DNA follows: TGCGCCAGCAGCCAAGATCTCCGACAGGGATACTATGGCTACACCTTC.

CDR3 in amino acids: CASSPSGGRRFNEQFF. As DNA, the CDR3 is TGTGCCAGCAGTCCCTCGGGGGGGCGGCGTTTCAATGAGCAGTTCTTC. This chain joins TRBV27 and TRBJ2-1; TRBD2 agrees at 8 bases. The CDR3 is made up of 16 amino acids. Per the germline V gene, CDR1 is MNHEY and CDR2 is SMNVEV (reference sequence). After removal of 5 bases from V and 6 bases from J, the junction contained 12 bases not matched to a gene.

The chain employs TRBV20-1 and TRBJ1-6, with D maybe TRBD1 (5 bases). Germline V gives CDR1 DFQATT, CDR2 SNEGSKA (reference sequence). The CDR3 spans 17 residues. The CDR3 spells CSAPSRGVQFRQSPLHF. The CDR3 bases are TGCAGCGCCCCGAGCCGGGGGGTTCAATTTAGGCAGTCACCCCTCCACTTT.

The chain employs TRBV20-1 and TRBJ2-7; 11 bases match TRBD2. Judging by the DNA end, TRBJ2-5 fits better; the J call may be wrong. Germline lookup yields CDR1 DFQATT and CDR2 SNEGSKA (reference sequence). This CDR3 region has 14 residues. CDR3 sequence: CSASYASGGETQYF. Here the CDR3 DNA reads TGCAGTGCTAGCTACGCTAGCGGGGGGGAGACCCAGTACTTC.

This sequence joins TRBV10-3 and TRBJ2-3; possible D gene TRBD1, 5 bases. Trimming removed 5 bases at V and 5 bases at J, with 14 bases between. This CDR3 has 14 amino acids. The germline V gene has CDR1 ENHRY and CDR2 SYGVKD. As DNA, the CDR3 is TGTGCCATCAGTTTACCAGGGTTCGGAGATACGCAGTATTTT. This encodes CAISLPGFGDTQYF.